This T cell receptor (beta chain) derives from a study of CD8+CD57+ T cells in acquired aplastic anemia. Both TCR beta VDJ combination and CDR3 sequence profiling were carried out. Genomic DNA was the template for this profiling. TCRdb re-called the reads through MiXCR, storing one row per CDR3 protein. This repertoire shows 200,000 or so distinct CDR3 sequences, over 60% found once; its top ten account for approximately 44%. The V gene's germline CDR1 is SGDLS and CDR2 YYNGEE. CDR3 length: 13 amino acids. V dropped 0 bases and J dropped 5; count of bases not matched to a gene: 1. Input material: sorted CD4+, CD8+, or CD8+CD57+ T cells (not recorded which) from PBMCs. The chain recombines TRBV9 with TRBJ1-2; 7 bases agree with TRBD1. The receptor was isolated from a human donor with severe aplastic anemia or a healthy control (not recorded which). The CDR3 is CASSVGQGYGYTF. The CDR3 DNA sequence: TGTGCCAGCAGCGTAGGACAGGGTTATGGCTACACCTTC.